This T cell receptor beta chain is from a study of T cell responses to AZD1222 COVID-19 vaccine. On the study more broadly: Analyses pooled second doses at about 4 or about 12 weeks.

As regards this clone: Its antigen is unknown.

Method: immunoSEQ multiplex PCR; TCRdb's copy keeps in-frame clones and lacks some. Among some 80,000 clones, over 90% were seen once, and the ten largest hold about 5.2%. CDR3 length: 14 residues. With 6 bases clipped from V and 3 bases from J, the junction kept 6 bases outside the gene matches. Germline-derived CDR1 and CDR2 are LNHDA and SQIVND (reference sequence). Whole-study results and caveats: Spike-wide vaccine-associated CD4 TCRs dominated at 160-218 and 743-854.

The TCR sequence derives from an adult in good health. The specimen was peripheral blood, collected on day 0 of AZD1222 vaccination. The chain links TRBV19 to TRBJ1-2, with 8 positions matching TRBD1. The CDR3 DNA follows: TGTGCCAGTAGATATGGACAGGGCCACTATGGCTACACCTTC. Translated: CASRYGQGHYGYTF.